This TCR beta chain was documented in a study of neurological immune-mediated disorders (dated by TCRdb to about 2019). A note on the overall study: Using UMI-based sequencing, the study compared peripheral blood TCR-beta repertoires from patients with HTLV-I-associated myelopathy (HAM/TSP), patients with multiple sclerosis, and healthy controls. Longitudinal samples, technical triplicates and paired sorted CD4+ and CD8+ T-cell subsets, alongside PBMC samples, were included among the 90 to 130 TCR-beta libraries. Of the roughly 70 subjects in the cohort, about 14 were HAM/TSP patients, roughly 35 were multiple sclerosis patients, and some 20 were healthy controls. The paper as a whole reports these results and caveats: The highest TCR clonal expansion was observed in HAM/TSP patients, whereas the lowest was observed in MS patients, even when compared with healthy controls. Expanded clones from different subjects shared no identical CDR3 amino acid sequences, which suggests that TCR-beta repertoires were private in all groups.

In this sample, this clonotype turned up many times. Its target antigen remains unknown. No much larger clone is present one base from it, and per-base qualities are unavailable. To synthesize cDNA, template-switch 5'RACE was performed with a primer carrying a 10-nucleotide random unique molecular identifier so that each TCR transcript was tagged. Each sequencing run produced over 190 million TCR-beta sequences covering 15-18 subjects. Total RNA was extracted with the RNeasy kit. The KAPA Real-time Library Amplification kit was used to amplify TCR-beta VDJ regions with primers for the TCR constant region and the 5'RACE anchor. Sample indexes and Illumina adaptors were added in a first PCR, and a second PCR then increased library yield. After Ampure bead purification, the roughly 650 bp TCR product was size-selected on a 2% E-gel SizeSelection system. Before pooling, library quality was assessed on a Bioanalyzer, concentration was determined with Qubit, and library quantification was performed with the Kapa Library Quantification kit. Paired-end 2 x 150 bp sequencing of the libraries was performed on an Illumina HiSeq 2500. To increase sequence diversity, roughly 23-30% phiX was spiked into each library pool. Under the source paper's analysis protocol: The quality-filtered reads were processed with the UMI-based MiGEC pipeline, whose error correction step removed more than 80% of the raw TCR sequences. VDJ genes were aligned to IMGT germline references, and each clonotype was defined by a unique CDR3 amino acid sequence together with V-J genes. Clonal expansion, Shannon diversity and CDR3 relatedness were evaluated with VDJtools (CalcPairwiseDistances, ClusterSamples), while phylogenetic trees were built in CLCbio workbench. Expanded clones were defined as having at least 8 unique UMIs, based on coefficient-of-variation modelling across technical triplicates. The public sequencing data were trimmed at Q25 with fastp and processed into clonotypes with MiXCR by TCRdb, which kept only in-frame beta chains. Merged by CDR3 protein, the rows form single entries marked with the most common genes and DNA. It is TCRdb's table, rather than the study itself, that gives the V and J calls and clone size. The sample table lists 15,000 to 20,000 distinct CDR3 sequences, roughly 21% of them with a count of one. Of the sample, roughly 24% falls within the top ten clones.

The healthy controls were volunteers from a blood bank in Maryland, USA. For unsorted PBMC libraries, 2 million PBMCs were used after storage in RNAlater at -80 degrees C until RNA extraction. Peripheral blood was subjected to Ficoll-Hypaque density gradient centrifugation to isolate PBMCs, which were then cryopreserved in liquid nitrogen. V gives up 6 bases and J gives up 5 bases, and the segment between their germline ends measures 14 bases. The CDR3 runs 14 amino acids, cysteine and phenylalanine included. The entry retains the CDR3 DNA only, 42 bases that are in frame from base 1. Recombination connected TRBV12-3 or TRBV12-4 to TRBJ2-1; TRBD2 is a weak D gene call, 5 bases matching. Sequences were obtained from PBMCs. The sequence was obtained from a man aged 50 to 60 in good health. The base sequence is TGTGCCAGCAGCCTAGCTCTCCGGCACAATGAGCAGTTCTTC. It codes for CASSLALRHNEQFF.